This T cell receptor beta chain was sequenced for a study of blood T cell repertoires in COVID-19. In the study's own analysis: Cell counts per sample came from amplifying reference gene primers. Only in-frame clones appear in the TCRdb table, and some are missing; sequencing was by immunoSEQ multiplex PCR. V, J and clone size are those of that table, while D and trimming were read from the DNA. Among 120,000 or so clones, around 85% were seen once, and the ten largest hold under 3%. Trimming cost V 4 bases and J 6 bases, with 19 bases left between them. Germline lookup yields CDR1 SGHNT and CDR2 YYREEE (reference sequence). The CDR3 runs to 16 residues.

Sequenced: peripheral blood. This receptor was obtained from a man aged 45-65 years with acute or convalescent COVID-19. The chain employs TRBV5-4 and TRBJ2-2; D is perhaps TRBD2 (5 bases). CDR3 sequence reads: CASSLVGVSKAGELFF. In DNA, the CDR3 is TGTGCCAGCAGCCTGGTCGGGGTCAGTAAGGCCGGGGAGCTGTTTTTT.